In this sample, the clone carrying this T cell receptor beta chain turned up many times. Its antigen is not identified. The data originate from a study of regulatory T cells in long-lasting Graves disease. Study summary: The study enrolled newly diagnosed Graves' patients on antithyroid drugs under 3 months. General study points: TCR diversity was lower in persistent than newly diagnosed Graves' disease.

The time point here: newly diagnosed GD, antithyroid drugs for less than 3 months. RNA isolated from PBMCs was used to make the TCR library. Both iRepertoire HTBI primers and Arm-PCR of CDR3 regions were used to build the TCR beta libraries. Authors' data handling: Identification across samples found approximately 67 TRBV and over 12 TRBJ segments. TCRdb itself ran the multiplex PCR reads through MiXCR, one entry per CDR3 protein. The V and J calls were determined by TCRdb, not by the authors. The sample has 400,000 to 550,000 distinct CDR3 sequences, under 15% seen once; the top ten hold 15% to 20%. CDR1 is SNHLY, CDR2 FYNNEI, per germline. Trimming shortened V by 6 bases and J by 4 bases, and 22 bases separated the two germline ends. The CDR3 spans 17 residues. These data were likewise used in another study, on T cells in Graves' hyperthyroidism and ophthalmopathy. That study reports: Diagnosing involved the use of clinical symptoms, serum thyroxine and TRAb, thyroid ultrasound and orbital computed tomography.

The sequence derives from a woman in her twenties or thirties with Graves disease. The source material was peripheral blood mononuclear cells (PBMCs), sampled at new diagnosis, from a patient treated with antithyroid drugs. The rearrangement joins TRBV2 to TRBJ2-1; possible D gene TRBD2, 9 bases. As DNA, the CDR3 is TGTGCCAGCAGGGACAGGGTAGCGGGAGACGGATACAATGAGCAGTTCTTC. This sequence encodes CASRDRVAGDGYNEQFF.